This entry concerns a single T cell receptor beta chain. Its antigen is undetermined. Germline lookup yields CDR1 SGHRS and CDR2 YFSETQ. The ends lost 3 bases at V and 6 bases at J; junction bases unmatched: 8. The CDR3 has 15 amino acids. The method was immunoSEQ multiplex PCR; TCRdb's version includes in-frame clones alone and lacks a portion of them. The sample yields about 240,000 clones, about 86% seen once. This record belongs to a study of Tregs in tolerant kidney transplant recipients. Study-wide results and caveats: Expanding Tregs on activated donor B cells appeared to best identify donor-specific TCRbeta clones. Biological reproducibility was not directly addressed, but technical replication error appeared minimal. The small number of patients limits these findings pending further validation.

V gene TRBV5-1 combines with J gene TRBJ1-4; 7 nucleotides align to TRBD1. Sequencing was carried out using CD4+ T cells from blood. The source is a human donor in good health. The CDR3 loop reads CASSSGGGTDEKLFF. For the CDR3, the DNA is TGCGCCAGCAGCTCAGGAGGCGGGACAGATGAAAAACTGTTTTTT.